The 28 T cell receptor beta chains below were found in one sample sequenced in a study of CD8 T cells in Susac syndrome. Random hexamers were used to reverse transcribe roughly 0.5 to 1 ug of RNA. TCRdb reanalysed the immunoSEQ multiplex PCR reads using MiXCR and keeps one entry per CDR3 protein. The sample holds roughly 200,000 distinct CDR3 sequences, approximately 95% seen once. Sequencing was performed on CD4+ T cells from PBMCs. The source of these receptors is a human donor in good health.

CDR3 sequence: CSAPDRTGSNEQFF. CDR3 DNA sequence: TGCAGTGCGCCGGATAGGACAGGGAGCAATGAGCAGTTCTTC. The V gene is TRBV20-1, the J gene TRBJ2-1, with 8 bases identical to TRBD1. The V and J ends lost 6 bases and 6 bases, in that order; junction bases with no gene match: 10. Germline CDR1 and CDR2: DFQATT and SNEGSKA (reference sequence). The CDR3 sequence is 14 residues long.

This chain links TRBV5-4 with TRBJ1-1; TRBD1 might be the D (5 bases). The CDR3 has 12 amino acids. V dropped 4 bases and J dropped 5 bases, with 9 bases sitting between them. The germline gives CDR1 SGHNT, CDR2 YYREEE (reference sequence). Written as DNA, the CDR3 is TGTGCCAGCAGCCCCGGGACGACTGAAGCTTTCTTT. Translated: CASSPGTTEAFF.

This chain joins TRBV29-1 and TRBJ1-5; 9 bases agree with TRBD1. The V segment lost 7 bases and the J segment 6 bases; nucleotides outside the gene matches: 10. This CDR3 has 14 amino acids. Germline CDR1 and CDR2: SQVTM and ANQGSEA. The CDR3 loop is CSAATGGAGQPQHF. The CDR3 coding sequence is TGCAGCGCGGCCACAGGGGGCGCCGGTCAGCCCCAGCATTTT. Full variable domain (missing parts from reference TRBV29-1 and TRBJ1-5): SAVISQKPSRDICQRGTSLTIQCQVDSQVTMMFWYRQQPGQSLTLIATANQGSEATYESGFVIDKFPISRPNLTFSTLTVSNMSPEDSSIYLCSAATGGAGQPQHFGDGTRLSIL.

The genes are TRBV6-2 or TRBV6-3 and TRBJ1-5; D not certain. CDR1 is MNHEY and CDR2 is SVGEGT in the germline V gene. The ends were cut back, 11 bases at V and 6 bases at J, with 14 bases in the middle. This CDR3 has 12 residues. The CDR3 DNA is TGTGCCTCCCGGAGGTCGGGTCAGCCCCAGCATTTT. Amino acid sequence: CASRRSGQPQHF.

This sequence joins TRBV5-1 and TRBJ2-5; the D is unclear. Deletions cut 3 bases from V and 5 bases from J, with 11 bases between. CDR1 is SGHRS, CDR2 YFSETQ, per germline. The CDR3 contains 13 residues. CDR3 region: CASSSQRRETQYF. The CDR3 DNA reads TGCGCCAGCAGCTCCCAGAGGCGCGAGACCCAGTACTTC.

In DNA, the CDR3 is TGCAGTGCTAGTAAAATAGCTGGGGCCAACGTCCTGACTTTC. It yields the protein CSASKIAGANVLTF. The chain has TRBV20-1 and TRBJ2-6; D is undetermined. Germline V gives CDR1 DFQATT, CDR2 SNEGSKA (reference sequence). Trimming took 3 bases from V and 2 from J, leaving 8 bases between them. This CDR3 spans 14 amino acids.

This clonotype was detected only a few times. J is TRBJ1-1 and V is TRBV6-5; 7 bases map to TRBD1. CDR3 length equals 13 residues. J gave up 3 bases and V 5 bases, and 3 bases lay outside the gene matches. Germline CDR1 is MNHEY and CDR2 is SVGAGI. Here the CDR3 reads CASSKQGYTEAFF. Written as DNA, the CDR3 is TGTGCCAGCAGTAAACAGGGGTACACTGAAGCTTTCTTT.

The chain couples TRBV15 to TRBJ2-7; D remains ambiguous. Germline assignment: CDR1 LNHNV and CDR2 YYDKDF (reference sequence). The germline V and J ends were trimmed by 1 base and 7 bases, with 11 bases remaining between them. The CDR3 consists of 13 residues. The DNA for the CDR3 is TGTGCCACCAGCAGAGCTATGAAGGGAGAGCAGTACTTC. Translated: CATSRAMKGEQYF.

The chain links TRBV20-1 to TRBJ1-5, with 7 bases aligning to TRBD1. With 2 bases clipped from V and 0 bases from J, the junction kept 10 bases outside the gene matches. This CDR3 contains 17 residues. The germline CDR1 and CDR2 sequences are DFQATT and SNEGSKA (reference sequence). CDR3 DNA sequence: TGCAGTGCTAGAAGCCGGGACAGCACATATAGCAATCAGCCCCAGCATTTT. Protein: CSARSRDSTYSNQPQHF.

This sequence joins TRBV28 and TRBJ1-5; 7 nucleotides agree with TRBD1. V was pared by 4 bases and J by 2 bases, with 11 bases of the junction left unmatched. This CDR3 is built from 17 residues. Germline V gene lookup returns CDR1 MDHEN and CDR2 SYDVKM. CDR3 in DNA: TGTGCCAGCAGTTCGGGAACAGGGGTAATTGGCAATCAGCCCCAGCATTTT. Translating it yields CASSSGTGVIGNQPQHF.

The chain employs TRBV18 and TRBJ2-3; D not resolved. The CDR3 spans 14 residues. Trimming pared 3 bases from V and 0 bases from J, leaving 7 bases between. The germline V gene encodes CDR1 KGHSH and CDR2 LQKENI. The CDR3 region is CASSPGSSTDTQYF. CDR3 nucleotides: TGTGCCAGCTCACCGGGTTCTAGCACAGATACGCAGTATTTT.

V usage is TRBV15 and J usage is TRBJ2-5; the match to TRBD1 covers 7 bases. The CDR3 sequence is 15 residues long. V lost 3 bases, J lost 3 bases, and 7 bases stayed unmatched. CDR1 and CDR2 from the germline V gene are LNHNV and YYDKDF (reference sequence). In DNA, the CDR3 is TGTGCCACCAGCAGGGCAACCGACAGGGAAGAGACCCAGTACTTC. It yields the protein CATSRATDREETQYF.

The J gene is TRBJ2-7, the V gene TRBV20-1, with D perhaps matching TRBD1 (6 bases). V lost 5 bases, J lost 3 bases, and 14 bases lay in between. Germline V lookup: CDR1 DFQATT, CDR2 SNEGSKA (reference sequence). The CDR3 runs to 13 residues. CDR3: CSAAKTGFYEQYV. The CDR3 DNA reads TGCAGTGCTGCAAAAACAGGGTTCTACGAGCAGTACGTC.

The CDR3 here is CASSPSLGSTDTQYF. The CDR3 DNA is TGTGCCAGCAGCCCCAGCCTAGGTAGCACAGATACGCAGTATTTT. V usage is TRBV3-1 and J usage is TRBJ2-3; D ambiguous. Deletions cut 4 bases from V and 0 bases from J, with 11 bases between. The CDR3 covers 15 residues. CDR1 and CDR2 (germline): LGHDT, YNNKEL (reference sequence).

V is TRBV28 and J is TRBJ2-1, with 7 bases that match TRBD2. The CDR3 runs 14 residues. In germline, CDR1 is MDHEN, CDR2 SYDVKM. V lost 1 base and J lost 5; bases outside the gene matches: 2. CDR3 DNA sequence: TGTGCCAGCAGTTTATCTAGCGGTAACAATGAGCAGTTCTTC. This sequence encodes CASSLSSGNNEQFF. The full variable domain, rest sourced from reference TRBV28 and TRBJ2-1, is DVKVTQSSRYLVKRTGEKVFLECVQDMDHENMFWYRQDPGLGLRLIYFSYDVKMKEKGDIPEGYSVSREKKERFSLILESASTNQTSMYLCASSLSSGNNEQFFGPGTRLTVL.

The V call is TRBV12-3 or TRBV12-4, the J call TRBJ1-4, with TRBD1 as a possible D gene (5 bases). V gave up 3 bases and J gave up 8 bases, with 13 bases separating them. CDR3 length equals 14 residues. CDR3 nucleotide sequence: TGTGCCAGCAGTTTGCAGGGTGGGACCGAAAAACTGTTTTTT. Translating gives CASSLQGGTEKLFF.

The rearrangement joins TRBV20-1 to TRBJ2-7; 11 bases agree with TRBD1. There are 12 residues in the CDR3. V lost 5 bases, J lost 10 bases, and 7 bases stayed unmatched. Per germline, CDR1 DFQATT and CDR2 SNEGSKA (reference sequence). Here the CDR3 DNA reads TGCAGTGCTCCAACCGGGACAGGGGGTCAGTACGTC. Amino acids: CSAPTGTGGQYV.

The genes are TRBV12-3 or TRBV12-4 and TRBJ2-2; D is perhaps TRBD2 (6 bases). CDR3 size: 13 residues. With 1 base removed from V and 10 bases from J, the gap between germline ends came to 10 bases. CDR3 in amino acids: CASSLGREVELFF. The CDR3 region has the DNA TGTGCCAGCAGTTTAGGCAGGGAGGTGGAGCTGTTTTTT.

This clonotype was seen a single time. The genes are TRBV6-1 and TRBJ2-1; TRBD2 matches 15 bases. The CDR3 extends over 15 amino acids. With V trimmed by 1 base and J by 12 bases, 4 bases remained unmatched. The germline gives CDR1 MNHNS, CDR2 SASEGT. The CDR3 spells CASSEVGTSGGWQFF. As DNA, the CDR3 is TGTGCCAGCAGTGAAGTGGGGACTAGCGGGGGGTGGCAGTTCTTC.

The chain carries TRBV30 and TRBJ2-3; D may be TRBD1 (5 bases). The CDR3 runs 14 residues. The V gene's germline CDR1 is GTSNPN and CDR2 SVGIG (reference sequence). In nucleotides, the CDR3 is TGTGCTACCCGGACCGTGACAGCCACAGATACGCAGTATTTT. Residues: CATRTVTATDTQYF.

CDR3 sequence reads: CAIQGQDKDTQYF. The CDR3 nucleotides are TGTGCCATCCAAGGACAGGACAAAGATACGCAGTATTTT. V and J are TRBV27 and TRBJ2-3, with 7 positions matching TRBD1. This CDR3 spans 13 amino acids. Per germline, CDR1 MNHEY and CDR2 SMNVEV (reference sequence). Trimming took 10 bases from V and 5 from J; bases not matched to a gene: 9.

The V and J genes are TRBV30 and TRBJ1-1; D is possibly TRBD1 (6 bases). The CDR3 sequence is 13 residues long. Germline V gives CDR1 GTSNPN, CDR2 SVGIG (reference sequence). V was shortened by 0 bases and J by 6 bases, with 11 bases between the two germline ends. CDR3 region: CAWSVGQWAEAFF. As DNA, the CDR3 is TGTGCCTGGAGTGTAGGACAGTGGGCTGAAGCTTTCTTT.

V is TRBV9 and J is TRBJ2-5; 10 bases match TRBD2. The CDR3 has 15 residues. The germline gives CDR1 SGDLS, CDR2 YYNGEE. After removal of 4 bases from V and 5 bases from J, the junction contained 8 bases not matched to a gene. CDR3 protein: CASSRASGSLETQYF. In nucleotides, the CDR3 is TGTGCCAGCAGCCGGGCTAGCGGGAGTTTGGAGACCCAGTACTTC.

The chain links TRBV29-1 to TRBJ2-5; D not resolved. Germline assignment: CDR1 SQVTM and CDR2 ANQGSEA. The V gene lost 4 bases and the J gene lost 1 base, with 10 bases spanning the gap. This CDR3 spans 13 amino acids. The chain's CDR3 is CSVAHGPQETQYF. In nucleotides, the CDR3 is TGCAGCGTTGCCCATGGGCCCCAAGAGACCCAGTACTTC.

The genes are TRBV5-1 and TRBJ2-1; D is undetermined. This CDR3 contains 13 residues. CDR1 is SGHRS, CDR2 YFSETQ, per germline. V was cut by 0 bases and J by 5 bases, with 6 bases left in between. Written as DNA, the CDR3 is TGCGCCAGCAGCTTGGTGGCAGACAATGAGCAGTTCTTC. Residues: CASSLVADNEQFF.

In its sample, this clonotype was seen a few times. This rearrangement joins TRBV5-6 to TRBJ2-3; no reliable D call. Germline values: CDR1 SGHDT, CDR2 YYEEEE. The CDR3 has 12 amino acids. Between the trimmed V and J ends, which lost 2 bases and 5 bases, there was a span of 6 bases. CDR3 DNA: TGTGCCAGCAGCTTTGACCGAGATACGCAGTATTTT. Encoded protein: CASSFDRDTQYF.

The CDR3 loop reads CSVYDRGDTDTQYF. For the CDR3, the DNA is TGCAGCGTCTATGACAGGGGGGACACAGATACGCAGTATTTT. V and J are TRBV29-1 and TRBJ2-3, with 9 bases that match TRBD1. The J segment lost 2 bases and the V segment lost 6 bases, leaving 6 bases of the junction unmatched. The germline V gene has CDR1 SQVTM and CDR2 ANQGSEA. CDR3 length equals 14 residues.

The V call is TRBV6-1, the J call TRBJ2-1, with TRBD1 identical over 8 bases. J gave up 1 base and V 5 bases, and 7 bases lay outside the gene matches. CDR1 is MNHNS and CDR2 is SASEGT in the germline V gene. The CDR3 contains 16 residues. CDR3 amino acids: CASSSGQGGSYNEQFF. CDR3 nucleotide sequence: TGTGCCAGCAGTAGCGGACAGGGTGGATCCTACAATGAGCAGTTCTTC.